These 24 T cell receptor beta chains originate from one sample sequenced in a study of OX40 agonist ivuxolimab in advanced cancers. Library preparation employed the immunoSEQ multiplex PCR assay. The table comes from immuneACCESS by way of TCRdb, which keeps in-frame sequences with V and J called. Part of the clones is missing from these tables; in studies checked, under half for an unresolved V gene and the rest for unknown reasons. The sample data list 55,000 to 80,000 clones, and around 80% of these were observed just once. The top ten constitute 1% of the sample. The sample here was CD4+ or CD8+ T cells sorted from blood, taken in a trial of the OX40 agonist ivuxolimab. The source of these receptors is an adult with an advanced solid tumor such as melanoma, head and neck, liver or kidney cancer.

This chain joins TRBV30 and TRBJ1-3; 7 bases map to TRBD1. V lost 7 bases to trimming and J lost 4 bases; unmatched junction nucleotides: 7. The CDR3 length is 13 residues. Per germline, CDR1 GTSNPN and CDR2 SVGIG (reference sequence). CDR3 loop: CASTGAKGNTIYF. CDR3 DNA: TGTGCCTCCACAGGGGCCAAGGGAAACACCATATATTTT.

The genes are TRBV2 and TRBJ1-2; TRBD1 aligns across 7 bases. J was trimmed by 5 bases and V by 6 bases; bases with no gene match: 6. The germline CDR1 and CDR2 sequences are SNHLY and FYNNEI. The CDR3 totals 13 residues. The CDR3 sequence is CASSPEGAYGYTF. The CDR3 region has the DNA TGTGCCAGCAGCCCTGAGGGGGCTTATGGCTACACCTTC.

The J gene is TRBJ2-1, the V gene TRBV11-2; D is uncertain. The CDR3 runs to 15 residues. Trimming stripped 5 bases from V and 4 bases from J, with 15 bases between. Looked up from germline, CDR1 is SGHAT and CDR2 is FQNNGV. DNA of the CDR3: TGTGCCAGCAGCCCGGGTTATTCCTTATACAATGAGCAGTTCTTC. Its protein product is CASSPGYSLYNEQFF.

The genes are TRBV5-5 and TRBJ2-2; a weak D match, TRBD2 (7 bases). The CDR3 contains 17 residues. Germline CDR1 reads SGHKS; CDR2 reads YYEKEE (reference sequence). Trimming stripped 4 bases from V and 2 bases from J, with 18 bases between. The CDR3 nucleotides read TGTGCCAGCAGCCCAATCGGGGGGCTCCAAAACACCGGGGAGCTGTTTTTT. Its protein is CASSPIGGLQNTGELFF.

The genes are TRBV10-1 and TRBJ2-7; D is unresolved. Germline V gene sequence: CDR1 WNHNN, CDR2 SYGVQD (reference sequence). The CDR3 contains 14 residues. V was trimmed by 1 base and J by 0 bases, leaving 7 bases between them. Written as DNA, the CDR3 is TGCGCCAGCAGTGAGTGGTCAGACTCCTACGAGCAGTACTTC. This gives the protein CASSEWSDSYEQYF.

The CDR3: CASSIQPGQGNSPLHF. In nucleotides, the CDR3 is TGTGCCAGTAGTATCCAACCGGGACAGGGGAATTCACCCCTCCACTTT. V gene TRBV19 combines with J gene TRBJ1-6; 10 bases map to TRBD1. Germline V gene lookup returns CDR1 LNHDA and CDR2 SQIVND (reference sequence). The CDR3 extends over 16 amino acids. Losses at the gene ends were 3 bases for V and 7 bases for J; bases not matched to a gene: 6.

CDR3 loop: CASSESGRPYEQYF. CDR3 in DNA: TGTGCCAGCAGTGAATCAGGCAGACCCTACGAGCAGTACTTC. The V and J genes are TRBV2 and TRBJ2-7; D is uncertain. Germline loops: CDR1 SNHLY, CDR2 FYNNEI. V lost 2 bases, J lost 2 bases, and 10 bases lay in between. This CDR3 is 14 amino acids long.

V gene TRBV2 combines with J gene TRBJ1-3; the D gene is possibly TRBD1 (5 bases). CDR1 and CDR2 from the germline V gene are SNHLY and FYNNEI. V shed 7 bases and J shed 0 bases, with 16 bases lying between them. The CDR3 is made up of 16 amino acids. In nucleotides, the CDR3 is TGTGCCAGCACCGGACAACAGGCATTCTCTGGAAACACCATATATTTT. Encoded protein: CASTGQQAFSGNTIYF.

J is TRBJ1-1 and V is TRBV6-6, with D hard to call. The V gene lost 4 bases and the J gene lost 0 bases, with 6 bases spanning the gap. From germline, CDR1 is MNHNY and CDR2 SVGAGI (reference sequence). This CDR3 region has 13 residues. Here the CDR3 DNA reads TGTGCCAGCAGTTTAGCGGTGAACACTGAAGCTTTCTTT. This codes for CASSLAVNTEAFF.

The chain is built from TRBV7-3 and TRBJ2-7, with D tentatively TRBD1 (7 bases). V lost 7 bases and J lost 7, with 20 bases in between. There are 14 residues in the CDR3. Germline V lookup: CDR1 SGHTA, CDR2 FQGTGA. CDR3 sequence reads: CASTLPRGAGEQYF. The CDR3 nucleotides read TGTGCCAGCACCCTACCCAGGGGGGCAGGAGAGCAGTACTTC. Full variable domain (missing parts from reference TRBV7-3 and TRBJ2-7): GAGVSQTPSNKVTEKGKYVELRCDPISGHTALYWYRQSLGQGPEFLIYFQGTGAADDSGLPNDRFFAVRPEGSVSTLKIQRTERGDSAVYLCASTLPRGAGEQYFGPGTRLTVT.

The chain employs TRBV5-1 and TRBJ2-3, with 8 bases fitting TRBD2. With V trimmed by 1 base and J by 6 bases, 19 bases remained unmatched. Germline assignment: CDR1 SGHRS and CDR2 YFSETQ. The CDR3 is made up of 19 amino acids. In DNA, the CDR3 is TGCGCCAGCAGCTTGTACGTTTGGGGCGGGGGGACTAATATCGATACGCAGTATTTT. Its translation: CASSLYVWGGGTNIDTQYF.

The genes are TRBV6-6 and TRBJ2-2; 8 bases are shared with TRBD1. V lost 5 bases, J lost 3 bases, and 8 bases stayed unmatched. The CDR3 sequence is 16 residues long. Germline CDR1 is MNHNY and CDR2 is SVGAGI (reference sequence). The CDR3 DNA is TGTGCCAGCAGTACAACCGGGACAGGAGACACCGGGGAGCTGTTTTTT. The encoded protein is CASSTTGTGDTGELFF.

The rearrangement joins TRBV6-5 to TRBJ2-3; 7 bases fit TRBD2. This CDR3 is 15 amino acids long. Germline values: CDR1 MNHEY, CDR2 SVGAGI. J lost 5 bases, V lost 4 bases, and 9 bases had no gene match. This chain's CDR3 is CASSFMTSRRDTQYF. DNA for the CDR3: TGTGCCAGCAGTTTCATGACTAGCCGTAGAGATACGCAGTATTTT.

V and J are TRBV7-2 and TRBJ2-7, with TRBD2 as a possible D gene (6 bases). Trimming removed 6 bases from V and 1 base from J, with 13 bases in between. Per the germline V gene, CDR1 is SGHTA and CDR2 is FQGNSA. This CDR3 contains 14 residues. For the CDR3, the DNA is TGTGCCAGCAGTAGACTAGGAAGGTCCTACGAGCAGTACTTC. Translating it yields CASSRLGRSYEQYF.

This chain connects TRBV2 to TRBJ1-4; 9 bases agree with TRBD1. The CDR3 consists of 14 residues. The germline gives CDR1 SNHLY, CDR2 FYNNEI. J gave up 3 bases and V 9 bases, and 5 bases lay outside the gene matches. The CDR3 loop is CASKQGASNEKLFF. The CDR3 bases are TGTGCCAGTAAACAGGGGGCGTCTAATGAAAAACTGTTTTTT.

This clone was found a few times. The rearrangement links TRBV7-2 to TRBJ1-6; possibly TRBD1 for D (5 bases). Germline CDR1 SGHTA, CDR2 FQGNSA. The ends were cut back, 3 bases at V and 7 bases at J, with 10 bases in the middle. This CDR3 contains 14 residues. CDR3 region: CASSFQGANSPLHF. In DNA, the CDR3 is TGTGCCAGCAGCTTTCAGGGTGCGAATTCACCCCTCCACTTT.

The V call is TRBV27, the J call TRBJ2-5, with 7 bases fitting TRBD2. CDR3 length: 15 amino acids. The ends lost 7 bases at V and 2 bases at J; junction bases unmatched: 10. Germline lookup yields CDR1 MNHEY and CDR2 SMNVEV (reference sequence). CDR3 nucleotides: TGTGCCAGCAATTCCCCCGGGACTACTCAAGAGACCCAGTACTTC. The encoded protein is CASNSPGTTQETQYF.

This chain connects TRBV7-9 to TRBJ2-1; no firm D call. Germline CDR1 reads SEHNR; CDR2 reads FQNEAQ (reference sequence). CDR3 length equals 12 residues. V lost 1 base and J 5 bases, leaving 3 bases between the germline ends. The CDR3 loop is CASSLEDNEQFF. The CDR3 DNA reads as TGTGCCAGCAGCTTAGAGGACAATGAGCAGTTCTTC.

The chain recombines TRBV5-1 with TRBJ1-1; D perhaps matches TRBD1 (5 bases). V was trimmed by 0 bases and J by 1 base, leaving 10 bases between them. In germline, CDR1 is SGHRS, CDR2 YFSETQ. The CDR3 contains 15 residues. CDR3 DNA sequence: TGCGCCAGCAGCTTGGTGGCAGGGTCGAACACTGAAGCTTTCTTT. Translated, it gives CASSLVAGSNTEAFF.

V usage is TRBV14 and J usage is TRBJ1-4; 7 positions agree with TRBD1. CDR3 length equals 15 residues. V gave up 4 bases and J gave up 8 bases; unmatched junction bases: 10. CDR1 and CDR2 (germline): SGHDN, FVKESK. Written as DNA, the CDR3 is TGTGCCAGCAGCCGTTCAGGGGGGGGAGTCGAAAAACTGTTTTTT. Protein product: CASSRSGGGVEKLFF.

The CDR3: CASSEIPVSTLHF. The CDR3 coding sequence is TGTGCCAGCAGTGAAATTCCGGTTAGCACCCTCCACTTT. The chain combines TRBV2 with TRBJ1-6; D unresolved. CDR1 is SNHLY and CDR2 is FYNNEI in the germline V gene. Trimming stripped 2 bases from V and 14 bases from J, with 13 bases between. The CDR3 spans 13 residues.

A single count supports this clone. V gene TRBV6-1 combines with J gene TRBJ2-2; 7 nucleotides line up with TRBD1. V lost 8 bases, J lost 8 bases, and 5 bases stayed unmatched. Germline V lookup: CDR1 MNHNS, CDR2 SASEGT. CDR3 length: 12 amino acids. The CDR3: CASSTGIGELFF. The DNA of the CDR3 is TGTGCCAGCTCGACAGGGATTGGGGAGCTGTTTTTT.

The genes are TRBV7-9 and TRBJ1-6; possibly TRBD1 for D (5 bases). CDR1 and CDR2 (germline): SEHNR, FQNEAQ (reference sequence). Trimming removed 5 bases at V and 10 bases at J, with 12 bases between. This CDR3 has 13 residues. For the CDR3, the DNA is TGTGCCAGCAGCGCGGGACCTAACTCACCCCTCCACTTT. It translates to CASSAGPNSPLHF.

The chain is built from TRBV14 and TRBJ2-2; D might be TRBD2 (6 bases). Between the trimmed V and J ends, which lost 5 bases and 1 base, there was a span of 14 bases. The germline V gene encodes CDR1 SGHDN and CDR2 FVKESK. The CDR3 consists of 16 residues. CDR3 DNA: TGTGCCAGCAGCTTAATGACGGGACTGAACACCGGGGAGCTGTTTTTT. This codes for CASSLMTGLNTGELFF.